A selection of T cell receptor beta chains follows, all from one sample in a study of blood T cell repertoires in COVID-19. The data were produced by immunoSEQ multiplex PCR, yet TCRdb's version contains in-frame clones alone and is incomplete. This sample carries under 250,000 clones, roughly 85% of them seen once, and the ten largest clones take approximately 5.1%. Sample: peripheral blood. The source of these receptors is a man aged 45-65 years with COVID-19, enrolled during active disease. The CDR3 runs from the conserved cysteine through the conserved F or W. D genes are given only for firm matches. Some rows have no size entry. The others give once, few or many, or a class for an expanded clone.

D gene	J gene	V gene	CDR3 length	clone size	CDR3 DNA	CDR3 protein
.	TRBJ1-1	TRBV11-2	13	.	TGTGCCAGCAGCTTCAACATGAACACTGAAGCTTTCTTT	CASSFNMNTEAFF
.	TRBJ2-2	TRBV7-5	16	few	TGTGCCAGAAGCCTGAGGACAGGGTCGGTCACCGGGGAGCTGTTTTTT	CARSLRTGSVTGELFF
.	TRBJ2-1	TRBV11-3	15	.	TGTGCCAGCAGCCGGGGGTTCAGCTCCTACAATGAGCAGTTCTTC	CASSRGFSSYNEQFF
TRBD2	TRBJ2-3	TRBV3-1/TRBV3-2	15	.	TGTGCCAGCAGCCCGAGGACTAGCGGCACAGATACGCAGTATTTT	CASSPRTSGTDTQYF
TRBD2	TRBJ2-5	TRBV7-2	16	.	TGTGCCAGCAGCCTCAGAGCGGGGCCCGGGAGAGAGACCCAGTACTTC	CASSLRAGPGRETQYF
TRBD1	TRBJ1-5	TRBV19	16	.	TGTGCCAGTAGTATGGACAGGGGGCGGATTTGGCAGCCCCAGCATTTT	CASSMDRGRIWQPQHF
.	TRBJ1-6	TRBV3-1/TRBV3-2	14	.	TGTGCCAGCAGCTCGGACTACAACAATTCACCCCTCCACTTT	CASSSDYNNSPLHF
TRBD1	TRBJ2-7	TRBV4-1	14	.	TGCGCCAGCAGCCAAAGGACAGGGGGCTACGAGCAGTACTTC	CASSQRTGGYEQYF
.	TRBJ2-7	TRBV5-4	13	.	TGTGCCAGCAGACCGGACATTTCCTACGAGCAGTACTTC	CASRPDISYEQYF
.	TRBJ2-5	TRBV10-2	14	once	TGCGCCAGCACCAAGGGGTTCAGCCAAGAGACCCAGTACTTC	CASTKGFSQETQYF
.	TRBJ1-6	TRBV5-1	13	.	TGCGCCAGCAGCTTGGGGGCGGGATCACCCCTCCACTTT	CASSLGAGSPLHF
TRBD2	TRBJ2-1	TRBV4-2	18	.	TGTGCCAGCAGCCAACAGACTAGCGGGGGAAGCTCCTACAATGAGCAGTTCTTC	CASSQQTSGGSSYNEQFF
TRBD1	TRBJ2-7	TRBV6-5	15	.	TGTGCCAGCAGTCCACTCCCAGGGGGCTTAGGCGAGCAGTACTTC	CASSPLPGGLGEQYF
.	TRBJ1-4	TRBV5-1	16	.	TGCGCCAGCAGCTTGTTCTCGCTTGGGGCAGGGGAAAAACTGTTTTTT	CASSLFSLGAGEKLFF
TRBD1	TRBJ2-7	TRBV7-9	14	.	TGTGCCAGCAGCTTAGACAGGGGGCTCTACGAGCAGTACTTC	CASSLDRGLYEQYF
.	TRBJ2-3	TRBV15	16	.	TGTGCCACCAGCAGAGCCCAAACAGGGAGCACAGATACGCAGTATTTT	CATSRAQTGSTDTQYF
.	TRBJ1-5	TRBV9	17	.	TGTGCCAGCAGCGTAGTTCCCCCCCGGTGCAGCAATCAGCCCCAGCATTTT	CASSVVPPRCSNQPQHF
TRBD1	TRBJ1-2	TRBV9	18	.	TGTGCCAGCAGCGTAGACTTAGGACAGGCGATACAAAACTATGGCTACACCTTC	CASSVDLGQAIQNYGYTF
.	TRBJ1-1	TRBV11-2	19	.	TGTGCCAGCAGCTCCCCCCTAATGTCAGGGCCCCAATGGAACACTGAAGCTTTCTTT	CASSSPLMSGPQWNTEAFF
TRBD1	TRBJ2-3	TRBV4-3	15	once	TGCGCCAGCCGACCCGGGACAGAACGCACAGATACGCAGTATTTT	CASRPGTERTDTQYF
.	TRBJ2-3	TRBV5-1	15	once	TGCGCCAGCAGGCCTAGCGCCACAAGCACAGATACGCAGTATTTT	CASRPSATSTDTQYF
.	TRBJ2-5	TRBV19	12	.	TGTGCCAGTAGTATGGCTGAAGAGACCCAGTACTTC	CASSMAEETQYF